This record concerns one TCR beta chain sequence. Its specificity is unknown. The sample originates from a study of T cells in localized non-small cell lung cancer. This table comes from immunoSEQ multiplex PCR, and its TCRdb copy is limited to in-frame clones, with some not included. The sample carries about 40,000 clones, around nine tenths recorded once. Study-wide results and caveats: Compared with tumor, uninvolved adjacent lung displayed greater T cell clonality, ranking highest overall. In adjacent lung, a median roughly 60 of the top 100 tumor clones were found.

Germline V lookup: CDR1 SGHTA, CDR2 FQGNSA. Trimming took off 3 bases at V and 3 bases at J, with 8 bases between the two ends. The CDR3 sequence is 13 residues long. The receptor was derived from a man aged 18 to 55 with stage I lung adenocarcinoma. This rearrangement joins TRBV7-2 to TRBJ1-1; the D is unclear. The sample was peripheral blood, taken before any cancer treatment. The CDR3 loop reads CASSFTADTEAFF. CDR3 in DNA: TGTGCCAGCAGCTTCACTGCCGACACTGAAGCTTTCTTT.